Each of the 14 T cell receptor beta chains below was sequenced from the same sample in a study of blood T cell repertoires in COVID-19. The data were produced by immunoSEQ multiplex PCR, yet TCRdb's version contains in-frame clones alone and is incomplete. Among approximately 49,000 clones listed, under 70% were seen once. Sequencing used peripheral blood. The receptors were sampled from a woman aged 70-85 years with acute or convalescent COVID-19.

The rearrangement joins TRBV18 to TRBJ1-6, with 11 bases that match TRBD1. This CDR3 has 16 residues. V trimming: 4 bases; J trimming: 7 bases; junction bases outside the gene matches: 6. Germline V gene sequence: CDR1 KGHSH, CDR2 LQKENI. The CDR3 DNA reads TGTGCCAGCTCACGGGGGACAGGGGGAACAAATTCACCCCTCCACTTT. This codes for CASSRGTGGTNSPLHF.

The DNA of the CDR3 is TGTGCCAGCAACCTACAGGCCCGTGTAGGAGCTTTCTTT. It specifies CASNLQARVGAFF. The gene calls are TRBV28 and TRBJ1-1; D may be TRBD1 (5 bases). V was shortened by 7 bases and J by 10 bases, with 19 bases between the two germline ends. CDR1 is MDHEN and CDR2 is SYDVKM in the germline V gene. This CDR3 region has 13 residues. The variable domain in full, with the rest retrieved from reference TRBV28 and TRBJ1-1, is DVKVTQSSRYLVKRTGEKVFLECVQDMDHENMFWYRQDPGLGLRLIYFSYDVKMKEKGDIPEGYSVSREKKERFSLILESASTNQTSMYLCASNLQARVGAFFGQGTRLTVV.

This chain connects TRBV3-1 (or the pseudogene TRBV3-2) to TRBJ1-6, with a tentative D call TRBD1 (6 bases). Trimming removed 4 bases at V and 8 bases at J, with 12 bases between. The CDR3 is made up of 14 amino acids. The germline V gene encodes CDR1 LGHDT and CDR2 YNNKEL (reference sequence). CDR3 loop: CASSLQGGDSPLHF. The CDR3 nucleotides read TGTGCCAGCAGCCTACAGGGAGGGGATTCACCCCTCCACTTT.

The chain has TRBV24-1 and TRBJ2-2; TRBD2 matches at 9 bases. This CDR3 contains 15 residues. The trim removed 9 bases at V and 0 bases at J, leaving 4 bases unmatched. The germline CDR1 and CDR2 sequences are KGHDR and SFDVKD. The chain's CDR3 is CATQGLAANTGELFF. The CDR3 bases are TGTGCCACCCAGGGACTAGCTGCGAACACCGGGGAGCTGTTTTTT.

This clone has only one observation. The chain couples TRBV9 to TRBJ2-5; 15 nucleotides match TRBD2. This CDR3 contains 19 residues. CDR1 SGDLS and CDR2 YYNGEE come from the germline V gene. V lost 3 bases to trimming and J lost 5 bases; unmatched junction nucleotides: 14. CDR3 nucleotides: TGTGCCAGCAGCGCAGGGACTAGCGGGGGGATAGGGCTGGGGGAGACCCAGTACTTC. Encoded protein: CASSAGTSGGIGLGETQYF.

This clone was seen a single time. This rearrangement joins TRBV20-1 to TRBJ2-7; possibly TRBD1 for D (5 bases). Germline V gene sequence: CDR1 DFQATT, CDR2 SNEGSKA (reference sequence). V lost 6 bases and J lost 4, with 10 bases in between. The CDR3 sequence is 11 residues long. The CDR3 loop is CSAEDKYEQYF. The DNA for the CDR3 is TGCAGTGCAGAGGACAAATACGAGCAGTACTTC.

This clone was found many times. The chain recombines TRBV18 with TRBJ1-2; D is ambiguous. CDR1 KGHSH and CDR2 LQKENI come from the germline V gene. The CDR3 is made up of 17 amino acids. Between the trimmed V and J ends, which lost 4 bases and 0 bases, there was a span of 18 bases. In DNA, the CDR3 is TGTGCCAGCTCACGGTCCTCGACGGAACTAGCTAACTATGGCTACACCTTC. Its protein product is CASSRSSTELANYGYTF.

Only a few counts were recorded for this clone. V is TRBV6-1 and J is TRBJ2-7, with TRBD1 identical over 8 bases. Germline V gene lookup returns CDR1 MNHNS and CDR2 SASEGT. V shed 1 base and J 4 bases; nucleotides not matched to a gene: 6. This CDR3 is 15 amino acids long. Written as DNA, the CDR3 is TGTGCCAGCAGTGAAGAGGCAGGGGGCGTGTACGAGCAGTACTTC. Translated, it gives CASSEEAGGVYEQYF.

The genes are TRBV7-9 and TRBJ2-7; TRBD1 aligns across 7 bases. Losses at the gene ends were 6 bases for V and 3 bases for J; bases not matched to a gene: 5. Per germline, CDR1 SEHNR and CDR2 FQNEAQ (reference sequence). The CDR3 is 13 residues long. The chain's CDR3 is CASRKDRVYEQYF. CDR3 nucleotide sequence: TGTGCCAGCAGAAAAGACAGGGTCTACGAGCAGTACTTC.

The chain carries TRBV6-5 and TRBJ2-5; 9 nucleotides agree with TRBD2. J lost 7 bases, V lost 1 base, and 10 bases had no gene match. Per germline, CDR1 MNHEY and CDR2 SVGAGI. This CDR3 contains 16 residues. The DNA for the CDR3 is TGTGCCAGCAGTTACTATGGGACTAGCAGCCCAGGGACCCAGTACTTC. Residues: CASSYYGTSSPGTQYF.

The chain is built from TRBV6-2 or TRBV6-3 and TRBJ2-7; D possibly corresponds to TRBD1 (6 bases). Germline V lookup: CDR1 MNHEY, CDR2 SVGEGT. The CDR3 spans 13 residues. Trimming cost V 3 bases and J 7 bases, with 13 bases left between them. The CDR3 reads CASSYTGRYEQYF. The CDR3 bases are TGTGCCAGCAGTTATACAGGGCGGTATGAGCAGTACTTC.

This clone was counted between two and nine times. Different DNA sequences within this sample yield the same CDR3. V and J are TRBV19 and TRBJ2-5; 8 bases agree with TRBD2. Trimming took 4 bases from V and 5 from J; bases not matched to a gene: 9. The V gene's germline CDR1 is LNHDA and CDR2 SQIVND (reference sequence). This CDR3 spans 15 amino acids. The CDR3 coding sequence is TGTGCCAGTAGTAGGGAGACTAGCGAGCGGGAGACCCAGTACTTC. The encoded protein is CASSRETSERETQYF.

The CDR3 DNA follows: TGTGCCAGCAGCCTCACAGGGGATAACTATGGCTACACCTTC. Amino acids: CASSLTGDNYGYTF. The chain joins TRBV6-6 to TRBJ1-2; 7 bases are shared with TRBD1. CDR3 length equals 14 residues. After removal of 6 bases from V and 1 base from J, the junction contained 5 bases not matched to a gene. Germline V CDR1 and CDR2: MNHNY, SVGAGI (reference sequence).

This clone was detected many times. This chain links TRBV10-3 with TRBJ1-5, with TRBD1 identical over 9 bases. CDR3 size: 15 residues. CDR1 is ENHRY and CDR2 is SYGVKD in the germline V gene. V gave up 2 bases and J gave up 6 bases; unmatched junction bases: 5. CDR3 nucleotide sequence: TGTGCCATCAGTGAGGGGACAGGGAGACGTCAGCCCCAGCATTTT. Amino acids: CAISEGTGRRQPQHF.